This note documents a single T cell receptor (beta chain) sequence. Measured with immunoSEQ multiplex PCR; TCRdb has only the in-frame clones, and not every one. The table lists about 480,000 clones, around nine tenths of them singletons, with about 8.2% in the top ten. This entry is derived from a study of blood T cell repertoires in COVID-19. Study at large: The analysed material was cDNA or gDNA that came from T cells, B-cell-depleted T cells, or PBMCs.

The Seattle site enrolled patients during active infection and followed them longitudinally. The trim removed 4 bases at V and 8 bases at J, leaving 16 bases unmatched. Germline V gene sequence: CDR1 KGHDR, CDR2 SFDVKD. The CDR3 has 17 residues. Sequencing was carried out using peripheral blood. The gene calls are TRBV24-1 and TRBJ2-3; 8 positions agree with TRBD2. The TCR comes from a woman between 50 and 59 years old with COVID-19, enrolled during active disease. CDR3 nucleotide sequence: TGTGCCACCAGTGACCCTCCGGGGGGGGGCGGAGGTGGTACGCAGTATTTT. Translated, it gives CATSDPPGGGGGGTQYF.